This passage covers 21 T cell receptor beta chains from one sample sequenced in a study of T cells in women clearing cervical HPV infection. The data were produced by immunoSEQ multiplex PCR, yet TCRdb's version contains in-frame clones alone and is incomplete. The listing records 30,000 to 35,000 clones. Sequencing was done on a sample of blood buffy coat. The receptor source for this set is a woman aged 18-70 years with a cervical HPV16 infection that either progressed to CIN3+ or cleared (not recorded which).

Regarding this clone: The read gets to within 3 residues of the CDR3 end, and the germline J gene fills in the rest. The rearrangement uses TRBV6-4 and TRBJ2-3; tentatively, D is TRBD2 (6 bases). This CDR3 spans 19 amino acids. Germline V gene lookup returns CDR1 MRHNA and CDR2 SNTAGT. With 0 bases removed from V and 0 bases from J, the gap between germline ends came to 19 bases. The CDR3 loop reads CASSDSTLVGTPSTDTQYF. The CDR3 bases that were read are TGTGCCAGCAGTGACTCGACCCTCGTCGGGACTCCAAGCACAGATACG.

On this clone itself: The read ends 3 residues early relative to the CDR3; the germline J gene fills the gap. The chain has TRBV5-6 and TRBJ2-7, with a possible D match to TRBD2 (6 bases). CDR3 length: 15 amino acids. The V and J ends lost 5 bases and 0 bases respectively, with 15 bases between them. CDR1 is SGHDT, CDR2 YYEEEE, per germline. The CDR3 here is CASSLTRDFSYEQYF. CDR3 DNA, as far as it was read: TGTGCCAGCAGTCTTACTCGGGACTTCTCCTACGAG. Supplemented by reference TRBV5-6 and TRBJ2-7, the full variable domain reads DAGVTQSPTHLIKTRGQQVTLRCSPKSGHDTVSWYQQALGQGPQFIFQYYEEEERQRGNFPDRFSGHQFPNYSSELNVNALLLGDSALYLCASSLTRDFSYEQYFGPGTRLTVT.

As to this clone: The DNA ends 3 residues before the CDR3 does, and the rest of the CDR3 is filled in from the germline J gene. The chain couples TRBV20-1 to TRBJ2-3; D remains unclear. The CDR3 loop spans 11 amino acids. V shed 1 base and J shed 5 bases, with 4 bases lying between them. From germline, CDR1 is DFQATT and CDR2 SNEGSKA (reference sequence). CDR3 bases read: TGCAGTGCTAGAGCCGTAGATACG. Translation gives CSARAVDT. The full CDR3 sequence reads CSARAVDTQYF.

Concerning this clone: The read stops 3 residues short of the end of the CDR3; the missing end is completed from the germline J gene. The genes are TRBV18 and TRBJ1-2; tentatively, D is TRBD1 (6 bases). Trimming left V 2 bases short and J 2 bases short, with 15 bases between. Germline assignment: CDR1 KGHSH and CDR2 LQKENI. The CDR3 has 16 amino acids. CDR3 sequence reads: CASSPGSGTNNYGYTF. The sequenced CDR3 bases are TGTGCCAGCTCACCAGGGTCAGGGACAAACAACTATGGC.

In the case of this clone: The read comes to an end 3 residues before the CDR3 does, leaving the germline J gene to fill in the end. The chain joins TRBV5-1 to TRBJ2-2, with 10 bases identical to TRBD2. V shed 6 bases and J 5 bases; nucleotides not matched to a gene: 10. The CDR3 is 16 residues long. CDR1 is SGHRS, CDR2 YFSETQ, per germline. The sequenced part of the CDR3 DNA is TGCGCCAGCACTCCTCCTAGCGGGGGAGGTACCGGGGAG. Protein sequence: CASTPPSGGGTGE. The complete CDR3 protein is CASTPPSGGGTGELFF.

CDR3 in amino acids: CASSPEFGERGRDGELFF. Incomplete CDR3 DNA: TGTGCCAGCAGCCCAGAATTCGGCGAGAGGGGGCGAGACGGGGAG. The gene calls are TRBV3-1 (or the pseudogene TRBV3-2) and TRBJ2-2, with 7 bases lining up with TRBD1. The read finishes 3 residues shy of the CDR3 end, and the germline J gene is used to complete it. Germline trimming cut 4 bases from V and 7 bases from J; bases unmatched to any gene: 18. The CDR3 runs to 18 residues. Germline V CDR1 and CDR2: LGHDT, YNNKEL (reference sequence).

As to this clone: The read falls 3 residues short of the CDR3 end, and the missing part is taken from the germline J gene. The chain employs TRBV7-6 and TRBJ2-7, with 10 bases lining up with TRBD2. V lost 5 bases, J lost 3 bases, and 7 bases stayed unmatched. This CDR3 region has 15 residues. Per the germline V gene, CDR1 is SGHVS and CDR2 is FNYEAQ. The CDR3 sequence is CASSTSSGSGYEQYF. The CDR3 bases that were read are TGTGCCAGCAGCACCTCTAGCGGGAGTGGCTACGAG. Combining the CDR3 with reference TRBV7-6 and TRBJ2-7 gives the whole variable domain GAGVSQSPRYKVTKRGQDVALRCDPISGHVSLYWYRQALGQGPEFLTYFNYEAQQDKSGLPNDRFSAERPEGSISTLTIQRTEQRDSAMYRCASSTSSGSGYEQYFGPGTRLTVT.

As for this clone: The CDR3 end is not reached by the read, which stops 3 residues before it; the germline J gene fills it in. This chain connects TRBV12-3 or TRBV12-4 to TRBJ1-5, with D unresolved. The CDR3 is made up of 14 amino acids. V was shortened by 3 bases and J by 3 bases, with 9 bases between the two germline ends. The covered CDR3 bases are TGTGCCAGCAGTTTGGGCATATCCAATCAGCCC. Translation gives CASSLGISNQP. The whole CDR3 protein reads CASSLGISNQPQHF.

As concerns this clone: Sequencing ends 3 residues short of the CDR3 end; the germline J gene provides the rest. J is TRBJ1-4 and V is TRBV28; D may be TRBD1 (5 bases). With 6 bases removed from V and 10 bases from J, the gap between germline ends came to 27 bases. The CDR3 totals 17 residues. Germline-derived CDR1 and CDR2 are MDHEN and SYDVKM. CDR3 loop: CASRTVGGSRNLGKLFF. The sequenced CDR3 bases are TGTGCCAGCAGGACGGTTGGGGGGTCTCGCAACTTGGGAAAA.

On this clone: With the read ending 3 residues before the CDR3 end, the germline J gene is used to fill in that end. The V and J genes are TRBV7-2 and TRBJ1-4, with a weak D call TRBD1 (6 bases). In germline, CDR1 is SGHTA, CDR2 FQGNSA. The CDR3 is 14 amino acids. Here the CDR3 reads CASSADSTTVELFF. The DNA read from the CDR3 is TGTGCCAGCAGCGCGGACAGTACGACCGTGGAA.

Comments on this clone: The CDR3 extends 3 residues past the end of the read, so its final part is completed from the germline J gene. This chain links TRBV19 with TRBJ2-7; 11 nucleotides agree with TRBD2. CDR1 is LNHDA and CDR2 is SQIVND in the germline V gene (reference sequence). This CDR3 region has 16 residues. J was trimmed by 5 bases and V by 5 bases; bases with no gene match: 11. CDR3 in amino acids: CASSLGTSGRSNEQYF. The sequenced part of the CDR3 DNA is TGTGCCAGTAGTCTCGGCACTAGCGGGAGATCTAACGAG.

Concerning this clone: The sequence runs out 3 residues before the end of the CDR3; the remainder is reconstructed from the germline J gene. The chain recombines TRBV19 with TRBJ2-7; possible D gene TRBD2, 6 bases. In germline, CDR1 is LNHDA, CDR2 SQIVND (reference sequence). V was pared by 5 bases and J by 5 bases, with 22 bases between. This CDR3 has 16 amino acids. CDR3 loop: CASSVTGTNWGDEQYF. The DNA read from the CDR3 is TGTGCCAGTAGTGTAACCGGGACGAACTGGGGGGACGAG.

In regard to this clone: The read falls 3 residues short of the CDR3 end, and the missing part is taken from the germline J gene. This sequence joins TRBV2 and TRBJ2-5; 8 bases match TRBD1. V shed 6 bases, J shed 5 bases, and the junction held 8 bases outside the gene matches. This CDR3 is 14 amino acids long. Germline V gene sequence: CDR1 SNHLY, CDR2 FYNNEI. The CDR3: CASRTGDGRETQYF. The CDR3 bases that were read are TGTGCCAGCAGGACAGGGGATGGTAGGGAGACC. The variable domain in full, completed from reference TRBV2 and TRBJ2-5, reads EPEVTQTPSHQVTQMGQEVILRCVPISNHLYFYWYRQILGQKVEFLVSFYNNEISEKSEIFDDQFSVERPDGSNFTLKIRSTKLEDSAMYFCASRTGDGRETQYFGPGTRLLVL.

As concerns this clone: Sequencing ends 3 residues short of the CDR3 end; the germline J gene provides the rest. The V call is TRBV5-1, the J call TRBJ2-5; 11 bases are shared with TRBD1. The CDR3 runs to 15 residues. In germline, CDR1 is SGHRS, CDR2 YFSETQ. Trimming at V came to 4 bases and at J to 5 bases, leaving 7 bases not matched to a gene. This CDR3 is CASSQGQGARETQYF. The CDR3 DNA, read in part, is TGCGCCAGCAGCCAAGGACAGGGGGCCAGGGAGACC. The entire variable domain, with the rest obtained from reference TRBV5-1 and TRBJ2-5, is as follows: KAGVTQTPRYLIKTRGQQVTLSCSPISGHRSVSWYQQTPGQGLQFLFEYFSETQRNKGNFPGRFSGRQFSNSRSEMNVSTLELGDSALYLCASSQGQGARETQYFGPGTRLLVL.

With regard to this clone: The read is 3 residues too short to cover the CDR3 end, so that end is filled in from the germline J gene. The chain links TRBV19 to TRBJ2-2, with 9 bases identical to TRBD2. The CDR3 contains 16 residues. The germline V gene has CDR1 LNHDA and CDR2 SQIVND (reference sequence). The V and J ends lost 3 bases and 0 bases, in that order; junction bases with no gene match: 2. Here the CDR3 reads CASSIIAGANTGELFF. CDR3 DNA, as far as it was read: TGTGCCAGTAGTATCATAGCGGGGGCGAACACCGGGGAG.

To note about this clone: The observed sequence ends 3 residues before the CDR3 terminus, with the missing tail filled in from the germline J gene. The chain couples TRBV7-9 to TRBJ2-3, with a possible D match to TRBD1 (5 bases). Trimming cost V 5 bases and J 1 base, with 10 bases left between them. CDR1 SEHNR and CDR2 FQNEAQ come from the germline V gene (reference sequence). This CDR3 comprises 14 residues. CDR3 sequence reads: CASSQTDGTDTQYF. CDR3 bases read: TGTGCCAGCAGCCAGACAGATGGCACAGATACG.

In regard to this clone: The DNA ends 3 residues before the CDR3 does, and the rest of the CDR3 is filled in from the germline J gene. The rearrangement links TRBV11-1 to TRBJ2-2; maybe TRBD1 (6 bases). Trimming shortened V by 5 bases and J by 6 bases, and 16 bases separated the two germline ends. Germline CDR1 and CDR2: SGHAT and FQDESV (reference sequence). The CDR3 is 15 residues long. The sequenced part of the CDR3 DNA is TGTGCCAGCAGCCCCCGCTGGGGGCGCCCCGGGGAG. This sequence encodes CASSPRWGRPGE. The full CDR3 is CASSPRWGRPGELFF.

Concerning this clone: The CDR3 end falls 3 residues outside the read, so it is completed with the germline J gene. This chain connects TRBV5-6 to TRBJ1-2; 9 positions match TRBD1. CDR3 length: 15 residues. The germline CDR1 and CDR2 sequences are SGHDT and YYEEEE. CDR3 region: CASSFGTGTLLGYTF. The sequenced CDR3 bases are TGTGCCAGCAGCTTTGGGACAGGGACCCTTTTGGGC.

Worth noting for this clone: The read gets to within 3 residues of the CDR3 end, and the germline J gene fills in the rest. The gene calls are TRBV7-6 and TRBJ2-1; the D gene is possibly TRBD2 (5 bases). The CDR3 length is 17 residues. Between the trimmed V and J ends, which lost 3 bases and 4 bases, there was a span of 19 bases. The germline gives CDR1 SGHVS, CDR2 FNYEAQ. The CDR3 spells CASSFARTGNLYNEQFF. CDR3 bases read: TGTGCCAGCAGCTTCGCGCGGACTGGCAATCTGTACAATGAG.

For this clone: Read sequence stops 3 residues before the CDR3 end, and the germline J gene provides the missing end. The J gene is TRBJ2-5, the V gene TRBV18, with D possibly matching TRBD1 (6 bases). V shed 2 bases and J shed 4 bases, with 14 bases lying between them. This CDR3 contains 15 residues. Looked up from germline, CDR1 is KGHSH and CDR2 is LQKENI. Incomplete CDR3 DNA: TGTGCCAGCTCACCAAACAGGGCCGCCGGAGAGACC. Its translation is CASSPNRAAGET. The whole CDR3 is CASSPNRAAGETQYF.

Points on this clone: The read comes to an end 3 residues before the CDR3 does, leaving the germline J gene to fill in the end. V gene TRBV20-1 combines with J gene TRBJ1-3; D possibly corresponds to TRBD1 (5 bases). V dropped 3 bases and J dropped 3 bases, with 12 bases sitting between them. Germline V CDR1 and CDR2: DFQATT, SNEGSKA (reference sequence). There are 14 residues in the CDR3. The CDR3 DNA, read in part, is TGCAGTGCTAGGGACAAAAAGATTGGAAACACC. It specifies CSARDKKIGNT. From start to end, the CDR3 is CSARDKKIGNTIYF.